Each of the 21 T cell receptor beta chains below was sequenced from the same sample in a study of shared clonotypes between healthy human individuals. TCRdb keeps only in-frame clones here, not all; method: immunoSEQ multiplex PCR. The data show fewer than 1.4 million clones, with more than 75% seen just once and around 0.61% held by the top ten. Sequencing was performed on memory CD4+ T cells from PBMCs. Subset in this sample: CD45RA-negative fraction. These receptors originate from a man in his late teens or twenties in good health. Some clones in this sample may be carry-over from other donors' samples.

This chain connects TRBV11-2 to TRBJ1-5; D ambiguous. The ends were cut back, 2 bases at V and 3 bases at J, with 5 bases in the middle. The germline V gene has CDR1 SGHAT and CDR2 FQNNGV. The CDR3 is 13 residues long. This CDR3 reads CASSLMNNQPQHF. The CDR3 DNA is TGTGCCAGCAGCTTAATGAACAATCAGCCCCAGCATTTT.

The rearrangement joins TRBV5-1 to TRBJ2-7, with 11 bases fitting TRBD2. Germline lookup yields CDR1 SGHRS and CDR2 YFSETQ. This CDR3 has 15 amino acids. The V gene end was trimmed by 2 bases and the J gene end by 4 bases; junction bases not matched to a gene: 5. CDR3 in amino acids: CASSFLAGGRYEQYF. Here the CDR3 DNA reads TGCGCCAGCAGCTTTCTAGCGGGAGGAAGGTACGAGCAGTACTTC. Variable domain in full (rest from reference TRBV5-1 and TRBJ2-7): KAGVTQTPRYLIKTRGQQVTLSCSPISGHRSVSWYQQTPGQGLQFLFEYFSETQRNKGNFPGRFSGRQFSNSRSEMNVSTLELGDSALYLCASSFLAGGRYEQYFGPGTRLTVT.

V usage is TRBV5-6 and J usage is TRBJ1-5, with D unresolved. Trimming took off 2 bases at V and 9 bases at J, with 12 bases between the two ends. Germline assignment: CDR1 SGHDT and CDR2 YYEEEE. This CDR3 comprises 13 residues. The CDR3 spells CASSLGPRAPQHF. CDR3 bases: TGTGCCAGCAGCTTAGGCCCCCGGGCGCCCCAGCATTTT.

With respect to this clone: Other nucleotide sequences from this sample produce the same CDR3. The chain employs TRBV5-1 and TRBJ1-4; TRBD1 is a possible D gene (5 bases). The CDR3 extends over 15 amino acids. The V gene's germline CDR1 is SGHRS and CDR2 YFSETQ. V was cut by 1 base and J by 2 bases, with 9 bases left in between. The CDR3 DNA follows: TGCGCCAGCAGCTTGACAGGTGTCACTAATGAAAAACTGTTTTTT. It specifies CASSLTGVTNEKLFF. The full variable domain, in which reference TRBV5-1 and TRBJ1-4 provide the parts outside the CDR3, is KAGVTQTPRYLIKTRGQQVTLSCSPISGHRSVSWYQQTPGQGLQFLFEYFSETQRNKGNFPGRFSGRQFSNSRSEMNVSTLELGDSALYLCASSLTGVTNEKLFFGSGTQLSVL.

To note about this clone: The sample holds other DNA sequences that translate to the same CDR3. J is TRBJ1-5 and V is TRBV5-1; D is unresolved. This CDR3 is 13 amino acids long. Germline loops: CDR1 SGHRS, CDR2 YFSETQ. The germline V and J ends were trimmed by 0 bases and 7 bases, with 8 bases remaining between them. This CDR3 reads CASSLEGTQPQHF. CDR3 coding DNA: TGCGCCAGCAGCTTGGAGGGAACCCAGCCCCAGCATTTT.

The CDR3 loop is CASSRQVGEKLFF. The CDR3 DNA follows: TGTGCCAGCAGCCGACAGGTCGGGGAAAAACTGTTTTTT. V and J are TRBV27 and TRBJ1-4; weak D call: TRBD1 (6 bases). This CDR3 has 13 amino acids. The V gene lost 6 bases and the J gene lost 8 bases, with 13 bases spanning the gap. CDR1 and CDR2 (germline): MNHEY, SMNVEV (reference sequence).

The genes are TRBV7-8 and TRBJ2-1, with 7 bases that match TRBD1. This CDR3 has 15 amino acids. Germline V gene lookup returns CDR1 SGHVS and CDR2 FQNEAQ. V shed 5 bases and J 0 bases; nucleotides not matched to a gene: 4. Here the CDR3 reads CASSVDRSSYNEQFF. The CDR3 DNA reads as TGTGCCAGCAGCGTGGACAGGAGCTCCTACAATGAGCAGTTCTTC. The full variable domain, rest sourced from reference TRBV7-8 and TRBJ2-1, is GAGVSQSPRYKVAKRGQDVALRCDPISGHVSLFWYQQALGQGPEFLTYFQNEAQLDKSGLPSDRFFAERPEGSVSTLKIQRTQQEDSAVYLCASSVDRSSYNEQFFGPGTRLTVL.

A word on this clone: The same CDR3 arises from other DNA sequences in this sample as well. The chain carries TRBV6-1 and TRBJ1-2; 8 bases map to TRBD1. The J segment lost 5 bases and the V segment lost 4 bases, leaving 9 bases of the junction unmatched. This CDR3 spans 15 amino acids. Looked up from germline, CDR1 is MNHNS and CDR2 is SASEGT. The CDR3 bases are TGTGCCAGCAGTGCCCCAGGGGGCCTCAATTATGGCTACACCTTC. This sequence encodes CASSAPGGLNYGYTF.

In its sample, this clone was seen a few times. The CDR3 DNA is TGTGCCAGCAGTTTTCTCGACACTTCAGGGAACTATGGCTACACCTTC. Translated: CASSFLDTSGNYGYTF. This sequence joins TRBV27 and TRBJ1-2; D possibly corresponds to TRBD1 (5 bases). This CDR3 region has 16 residues. Trimming cost V 3 bases and J 2 bases, with 16 bases left between them. Looked up from germline, CDR1 is MNHEY and CDR2 is SMNVEV (reference sequence).

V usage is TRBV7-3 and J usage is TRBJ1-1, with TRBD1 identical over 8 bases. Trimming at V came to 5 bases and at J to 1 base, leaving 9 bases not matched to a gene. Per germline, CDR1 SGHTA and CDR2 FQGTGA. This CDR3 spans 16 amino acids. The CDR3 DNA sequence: TGTGCCAGCAGCCACCGGGACAGGAAGACGAACACTGAAGCTTTCTTT. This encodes CASSHRDRKTNTEAFF.

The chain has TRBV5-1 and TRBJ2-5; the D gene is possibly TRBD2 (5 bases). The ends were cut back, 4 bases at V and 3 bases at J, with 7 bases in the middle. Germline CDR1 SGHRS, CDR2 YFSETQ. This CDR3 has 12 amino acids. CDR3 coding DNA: TGCGCCAGCAGCCACGGGGAAGAGACCCAGTACTTC. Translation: CASSHGEETQYF.

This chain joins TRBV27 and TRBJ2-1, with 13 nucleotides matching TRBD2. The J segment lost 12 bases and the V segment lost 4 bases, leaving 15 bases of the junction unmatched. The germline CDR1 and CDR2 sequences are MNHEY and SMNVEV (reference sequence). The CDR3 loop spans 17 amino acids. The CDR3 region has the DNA TGTGCCAGCAGTTCGCAAACGACTAGCGGGAGGTGGGACGGGCAGTTCTTC. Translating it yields CASSSQTTSGRWDGQFF.

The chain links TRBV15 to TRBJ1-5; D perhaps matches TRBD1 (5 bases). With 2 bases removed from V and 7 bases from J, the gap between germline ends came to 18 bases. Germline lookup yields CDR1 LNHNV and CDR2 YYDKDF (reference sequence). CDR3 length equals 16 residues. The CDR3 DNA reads TGTGCCACCAGCAGACCCGGGGCACCGGGTTTGCAGCCCCAGCATTTT. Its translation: CATSRPGAPGLQPQHF.

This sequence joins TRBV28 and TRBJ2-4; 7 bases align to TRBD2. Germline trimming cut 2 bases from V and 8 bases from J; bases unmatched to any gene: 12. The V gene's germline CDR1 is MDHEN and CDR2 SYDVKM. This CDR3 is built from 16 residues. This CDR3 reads CASSLQGGSGVDIQYF. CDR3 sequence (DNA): TGTGCCAGCAGTTTACAGGGAGGGTCCGGAGTGGACATTCAGTACTTC.

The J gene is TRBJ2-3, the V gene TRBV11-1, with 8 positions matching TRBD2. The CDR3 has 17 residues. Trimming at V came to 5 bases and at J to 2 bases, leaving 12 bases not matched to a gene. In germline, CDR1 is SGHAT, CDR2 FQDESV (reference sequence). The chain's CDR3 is CASSPRLAGSDTDTQYF. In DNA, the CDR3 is TGTGCCAGCAGCCCAAGGCTAGCGGGCTCTGACACAGATACGCAGTATTTT.

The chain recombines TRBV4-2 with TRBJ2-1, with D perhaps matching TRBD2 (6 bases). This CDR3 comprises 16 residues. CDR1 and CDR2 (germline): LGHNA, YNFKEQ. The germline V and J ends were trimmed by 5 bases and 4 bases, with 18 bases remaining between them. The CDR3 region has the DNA TGTGCCAGCAGCTCTGGAGGGCGAGGTGGGTACAATGAGCAGTTCTTC. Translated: CASSSGGRGGYNEQFF.

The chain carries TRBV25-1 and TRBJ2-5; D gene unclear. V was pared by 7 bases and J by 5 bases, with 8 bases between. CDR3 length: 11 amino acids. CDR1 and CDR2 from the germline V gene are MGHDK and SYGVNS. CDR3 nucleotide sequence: TGTGCCAGCACCCAAGGGGAGACCCAGTACTTC. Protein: CASTQGETQYF.

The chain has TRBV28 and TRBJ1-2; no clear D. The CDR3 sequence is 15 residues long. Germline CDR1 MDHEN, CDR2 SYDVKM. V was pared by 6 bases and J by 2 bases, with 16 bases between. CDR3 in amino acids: CASSPSLLLNYGYTF. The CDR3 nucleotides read TGTGCCAGCAGCCCGAGTTTACTCTTGAACTATGGCTACACCTTC.

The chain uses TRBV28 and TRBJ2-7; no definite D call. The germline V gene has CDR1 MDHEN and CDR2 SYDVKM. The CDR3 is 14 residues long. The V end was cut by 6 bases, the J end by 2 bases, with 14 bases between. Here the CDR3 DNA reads TGTGCCAGCAGGGACGGGCACACGACCTACGAGCAGTACTTC. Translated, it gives CASRDGHTTYEQYF.

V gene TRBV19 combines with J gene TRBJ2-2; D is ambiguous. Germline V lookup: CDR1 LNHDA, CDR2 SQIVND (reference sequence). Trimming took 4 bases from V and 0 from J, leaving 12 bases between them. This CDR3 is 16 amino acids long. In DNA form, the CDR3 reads TGTGCCAGTAGTACCCGGACCCTATCGAACACCGGGGAGCTGTTTTTT. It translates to CASSTRTLSNTGELFF.

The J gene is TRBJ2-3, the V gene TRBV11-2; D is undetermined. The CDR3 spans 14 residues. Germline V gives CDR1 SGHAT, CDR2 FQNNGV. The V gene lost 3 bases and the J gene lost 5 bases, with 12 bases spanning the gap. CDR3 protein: CASSFWSLVDTQYF. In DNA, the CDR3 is TGTGCCAGCAGCTTTTGGAGTTTGGTAGATACGCAGTATTTT.